This T cell receptor beta chain was obtained from a study of early T cells in non-severe SARS-CoV-2 infection. Looking at the study overall: Sequencing of unsorted whole blood was done on bulk RNA, leaving chains unpaired.

This clonotype occurred many times. With V trimmed by 4 bases and J by 7 bases, 10 bases remained unmatched. Germline V gene data show CDR1 as KGHDR and CDR2 as SFDVKD. CDR3 length: 15 amino acids. TCRdb used MiXCR to reprocess the 5' RACE reads, holding one entry per CDR3 protein. Seen here are some 76,000 distinct CDR3 sequences, roughly 15% observed once, and the top ten hold roughly 12%. V and J are TRBV24-1 and TRBJ2-7; 9 bases fit TRBD2. The sample comprised whole blood. The origin of this receptor is an adult who was a healthcare worker with PCR-confirmed SARS-CoV-2 infection or an uninfected control (not recorded which). The CDR3 sequence: CATSDSKGLASEQYF. The CDR3 DNA follows: TGTGCCACCAGTGACTCCAAAGGACTAGCGAGTGAGCAGTACTTC.